The rows below give T cell receptor beta chains drawn from one sample of a study of cytomegalovirus exposure and HLA in healthy donors. Data came from immunoSEQ multiplex PCR; TCRdb stores just in-frame clones and leaves some out. The repertoire consists of 99,000 or so clones, with about 13% occurring once and the leading ten covering more than 15%. Sequencing was performed on PBMCs. The source is a man aged 35 to 55 in good health and CMV-seropositive. Each CDR3 is given with its conserved first and last residue. The order of the fields is CDR3 protein, CDR3 DNA, clone size, V gene, J gene, D gene. D genes are given only for firm matches. The size of a clone is reported for some rows only, either as once, few or many, or as a class for expanded clones.

cdr3_aa: CASSPGPDRDRGNYGYTF
cdr3_nt: TGTGCCAGCAGCCCTGGGCCCGATCGGGACAGGGGCAACTATGGCTACACCTTC
clone_size: NA
v_call: TRBV7-9
j_call: TRBJ1-2
d_call: TRBD1

cdr3_aa: CASSSDRAETQYF
cdr3_nt: TGCGCCAGCAGCTCAGACAGGGCTGAGACCCAGTACTTC
clone_size: few
v_call: TRBV5-1
j_call: TRBJ2-5
d_call: TRBD1

cdr3_aa: CASSYSRVDYQFF
cdr3_nt: TGTGCCAGCAGTTACTCGAGGGTAGACTACCAGTTCTTC
clone_size: few
v_call: TRBV6-6
j_call: TRBJ2-1
d_call: NA

cdr3_aa: CAWSVGVGQNTEAFF
cdr3_nt: TGTGCCTGGAGTGTAGGGGTCGGACAGAACACTGAAGCTTTCTTT
clone_size: few
v_call: TRBV30
j_call: TRBJ1-1
d_call: NA

cdr3_aa: CASSLAERAEQYF
cdr3_nt: TGTGCCAGCAGCTTAGCAGAGAGGGCTGAGCAGTACTTC
clone_size: NA
v_call: TRBV7-8
j_call: TRBJ2-7
d_call: NA

cdr3_aa: CASSYVGGPEQFF
cdr3_nt: TGTGCCAGCAGTTACGTGGGAGGCCCCGAGCAGTTCTTC
clone_size: few
v_call: TRBV6-5
j_call: TRBJ2-1
d_call: NA

cdr3_aa: CAWSVISIGNTEAFF
cdr3_nt: TGTGCCTGGAGTGTAATTTCCATCGGGAACACTGAAGCTTTCTTT
clone_size: NA
v_call: TRBV30
j_call: TRBJ1-1
d_call: NA

cdr3_aa: CAWSANRGPGSGPSYF
cdr3_nt: TGTGCCTGGAGTGCAAACAGAGGGCCAGGGAGCGGGCCCTCCTACTTC
clone_size: few
v_call: TRBV30
j_call: TRBJ2-7
d_call: NA

cdr3_aa: CASSYPSPDEQFF
cdr3_nt: TGTGCCAGCAGCTACCCTTCCCCGGATGAGCAGTTCTTC
clone_size: few
v_call: TRBV7-9
j_call: TRBJ2-1
d_call: NA

cdr3_aa: CASSSLAGNNQPQHF
cdr3_nt: TGTGCCAGCAGCTCCCTCGCGGGGAACAATCAGCCCCAGCATTTT
clone_size: NA
v_call: TRBV5-5
j_call: TRBJ1-5
d_call: NA

cdr3_aa: CASSPGQGEGAFF
cdr3_nt: TGTGCCAGCAGCCCTGGACAGGGTGAAGGGGCTTTCTTT
clone_size: few
v_call: TRBV7-9
j_call: TRBJ1-1
d_call: TRBD1

cdr3_aa: CASSPPSREVEQYF
cdr3_nt: TGTGCCAGCTCACCACCGTCTAGGGAGGTCGAGCAGTACTTC
clone_size: NA
v_call: TRBV18
j_call: TRBJ2-7
d_call: NA

cdr3_aa: CASSLRWLAGAGEQFF
cdr3_nt: TGTGCCAGCAGCCTCCGGTGGCTAGCGGGAGCGGGTGAGCAGTTCTTC
clone_size: NA
v_call: TRBV14
j_call: TRBJ2-1
d_call: TRBD2

cdr3_aa: CASSLEGTQYF
cdr3_nt: TGTGCCAGCAGCCTCGAGGGGACCCAGTACTTC
clone_size: few
v_call: TRBV11-3
j_call: TRBJ2-5
d_call: NA

cdr3_aa: CASSSAWQGRYEQYF
cdr3_nt: TGTGCCAGCAGTTCAGCCTGGCAGGGCAGGTACGAGCAGTACTTC
clone_size: NA
v_call: TRBV5-4
j_call: TRBJ2-7
d_call: NA

cdr3_aa: CSAALTGRETQYF
cdr3_nt: TGCAGCGCAGCCTTGACAGGGAGAGAGACCCAGTACTTC
clone_size: NA
v_call: TRBV29-1
j_call: TRBJ2-5
d_call: TRBD1

cdr3_aa: CASRGGGFSSYNEQFF
cdr3_nt: TGTGCCAGCAGGGGGGGAGGGTTCAGCTCCTACAATGAGCAGTTCTTC
clone_size: few
v_call: TRBV2
j_call: TRBJ2-1
d_call: TRBD2

cdr3_aa: CASSFEQGRTGELFF
cdr3_nt: TGCGCCAGCAGCTTTGAGCAGGGTCGGACCGGGGAGCTGTTTTTT
clone_size: NA
v_call: TRBV5-1
j_call: TRBJ2-2
d_call: NA

cdr3_aa: CATEPGQGGDEAFF
cdr3_nt: TGTGCCACTGAACCGGGACAAGGGGGGGATGAAGCTTTCTTT
clone_size: few
v_call: TRBV10-3
j_call: TRBJ1-1
d_call: NA

cdr3_aa: CASRENRISNYGYTF
cdr3_nt: TGTGCCAGCAGAGAAAACAGAATTAGTAACTATGGCTACACCTTC
clone_size: many
v_call: TRBV2
j_call: TRBJ1-2
d_call: NA

cdr3_aa: CASSRSSGAAYEQYF
cdr3_nt: TGCGCCAGCAGCAGATCTAGCGGGGCCGCCTACGAGCAGTACTTC
clone_size: few
v_call: TRBV5-1
j_call: TRBJ2-7
d_call: TRBD2

cdr3_aa: CASSQVNRDNGYTF
cdr3_nt: TGCGCCAGCAGCCAAGTGAACAGGGACAATGGCTACACCTTC
clone_size: few
v_call: TRBV4-1
j_call: TRBJ1-2
d_call: NA

cdr3_aa: CASSLYRDSDTQYF
cdr3_nt: TGTGCCAGCAGCTTGTACAGGGATTCAGATACGCAGTATTTT
clone_size: few
v_call: TRBV7-2
j_call: TRBJ2-3
d_call: NA

cdr3_aa: CASSLTGVGNQPQHF
cdr3_nt: TGTGCCAGCAGTCTGACAGGGGTCGGCAATCAGCCCCAGCATTTT
clone_size: NA
v_call: TRBV27
j_call: TRBJ1-5
d_call: TRBD1

cdr3_aa: CASSVVRTGGEYGYTF
cdr3_nt: TGTGCCAGCAGTGTGGTTCGGACAGGGGGCGAGTATGGCTACACCTTC
clone_size: NA
v_call: TRBV2
j_call: TRBJ1-2
d_call: TRBD1

cdr3_aa: CASSESGERGLRNQPQHF
cdr3_nt: TGTGCCAGCAGTGAATCAGGGGAGAGGGGGTTACGAAATCAGCCCCAGCATTTT
clone_size: NA
v_call: TRBV6-1
j_call: TRBJ1-5
d_call: NA

cdr3_aa: CASSPGTGNLPQHF
cdr3_nt: TGTGCCAGCAGCCCCGGGACAGGCAATTTGCCCCAGCATTTT
clone_size: NA
v_call: TRBV9
j_call: TRBJ1-5
d_call: TRBD1

cdr3_aa: CASSRGTSGLNTGELFF
cdr3_nt: TGTGCCAGCAGCAGAGGGACTAGCGGGCTGAACACCGGGGAGCTGTTTTTT
clone_size: few
v_call: TRBV5-4
j_call: TRBJ2-2
d_call: TRBD2

cdr3_aa: CASSLGRNNEQFF
cdr3_nt: TGTGCCAGCAGCTTAGGCAGAAACAATGAGCAGTTCTTC
clone_size: NA
v_call: TRBV7-2
j_call: TRBJ2-1
d_call: NA

cdr3_aa: CAWSTGGKLFF
cdr3_nt: TGTGCCTGGAGTACCGGCGGAAAACTGTTTTTT
clone_size: few
v_call: TRBV30
j_call: TRBJ1-4
d_call: NA

cdr3_aa: CASDPGGAYNEQFF
cdr3_nt: TGTGCCAGCGACCCGGGGGGAGCCTACAATGAGCAGTTCTTC
clone_size: few
v_call: TRBV4-2
j_call: TRBJ2-1
d_call: TRBD2

cdr3_aa: CASSVDAGVAYEQYF
cdr3_nt: TGTGCCAGCAGCGTAGATGCGGGAGTAGCCTACGAGCAGTACTTC
clone_size: NA
v_call: TRBV9
j_call: TRBJ2-7
d_call: TRBD2

cdr3_aa: CASRSGSSGETQYF
cdr3_nt: TGTGCCAGCAGGAGCGGGAGCTCCGGAGAGACCCAGTACTTC
clone_size: few
v_call: TRBV28
j_call: TRBJ2-5
d_call: TRBD2

cdr3_aa: CATSRGGAGNEKLFF
cdr3_nt: TGTGCCACCAGCAGAGGCGGGGCCGGTAATGAAAAACTGTTTTTT
clone_size: few
v_call: TRBV15
j_call: TRBJ1-4
d_call: NA

cdr3_aa: CASSDSGQTEIDTQYF
cdr3_nt: TGTGCCAGCAGTGACTCGGGACAAACCGAGATAGATACGCAGTATTTT
clone_size: many
v_call: TRBV6-4
j_call: TRBJ2-3
d_call: NA

cdr3_aa: CASSQVPGNSNYEQYF
cdr3_nt: TGCGCCAGCAGCCAAGTTCCCGGGAACTCGAACTACGAGCAGTACTTC
clone_size: NA
v_call: TRBV4-1
j_call: TRBJ2-7
d_call: NA

cdr3_aa: CASSVRGPGELFF
cdr3_nt: TGTGCCAGCAGCGTAAGGGGTCCCGGGGAGCTGTTTTTT
clone_size: NA
v_call: TRBV9
j_call: TRBJ2-2
d_call: NA

cdr3_aa: CASSLRDSTYYGYTF
cdr3_nt: TGTGCCAGCAGTCTTAGGGACAGTACCTACTATGGCTACACCTTC
clone_size: few
v_call: TRBV28
j_call: TRBJ1-2
d_call: TRBD1

cdr3_aa: CASSLGAEAFF
cdr3_nt: TGTGCCAGCAGCTTGGGCGCTGAAGCTTTCTTT
clone_size: NA
v_call: TRBV5-6
j_call: TRBJ1-1
d_call: NA

cdr3_aa: CASSPEVRVQPHGYTF
cdr3_nt: TGTGCCAGCAGCCCGGAGGTCCGCGTACAACCCCATGGCTACACCTTC
clone_size: NA
v_call: TRBV7-8
j_call: TRBJ1-2
d_call: NA